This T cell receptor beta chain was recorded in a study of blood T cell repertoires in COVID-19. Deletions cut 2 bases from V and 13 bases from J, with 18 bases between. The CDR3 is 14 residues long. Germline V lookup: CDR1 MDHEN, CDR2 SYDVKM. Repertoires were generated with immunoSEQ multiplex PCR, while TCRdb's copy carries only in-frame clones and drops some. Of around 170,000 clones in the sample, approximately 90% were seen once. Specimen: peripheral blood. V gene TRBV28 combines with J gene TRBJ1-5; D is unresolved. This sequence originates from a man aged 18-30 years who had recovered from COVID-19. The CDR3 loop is CASSLNVAGRFQHF. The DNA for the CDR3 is TGTGCCAGCAGTTTAAACGTCGCGGGCAGATTTCAGCATTTT.